Listed here are 10 T cell receptor beta chains from one sample, sequenced in a study of blood T cell repertoires in COVID-19. The data were produced by immunoSEQ multiplex PCR, yet TCRdb's version contains in-frame clones alone and is incomplete. The table has some 68,000 clones, 70% to 90% seen once. Sequencing input: peripheral blood. These receptors were taken from a woman in her fifties or sixties with COVID-19, enrolled during active disease.

The genes are TRBV4-1 and TRBJ2-2, with 7 bases lining up with TRBD2. Per germline, CDR1 MGHRA and CDR2 YSYEKL. CDR3 size: 14 residues. V lost 4 bases and J lost 5; bases outside the gene matches: 4. CDR3 in amino acids: CASSPSGGTGELFF. The CDR3 nucleotides are TGCGCCAGCAGCCCCTCCGGGGGGACCGGGGAGCTGTTTTTT.

This chain joins TRBV6-2 or TRBV6-3 and TRBJ2-7, with 8 bases fitting TRBD2. In germline, CDR1 is MNHEY, CDR2 SVGEGT. CDR3 length: 15 residues. Losses at the gene ends were 4 bases for V and 3 bases for J; bases not matched to a gene: 8. CDR3 sequence (DNA): TGTGCCAGCAGTTCAGCCGCGGGAGGCATCTACGAGCAGTACTTC. This sequence encodes CASSSAAGGIYEQYF.

This clone came up a few times. The genes are TRBV18 and TRBJ2-3, with 10 bases matching TRBD2. Germline CDR1 and CDR2: KGHSH and LQKENI. CDR3 length: 15 amino acids. Trimming at V came to 6 bases and at J to 2 bases, leaving 5 bases not matched to a gene. CDR3 loop: CASSRTSGSTDTQYF. Written as DNA, the CDR3 is TGTGCCAGCTCTCGGACTAGCGGATCCACAGATACGCAGTATTTT.

This rearrangement joins TRBV30 to TRBJ1-5; a weak D match, TRBD1 (5 bases). The V end lost 3 bases, the J end lost 5 bases, and 11 bases lay between the germline ends. This CDR3 is built from 13 residues. CDR1 and CDR2 from the germline V gene are GTSNPN and SVGIG (reference sequence). The CDR3, as DNA: TGTGCCTGGAGCTCAGGGAGGGATCAGCCCCAGCATTTT. Its translation: CAWSSGRDQPQHF.

The chain employs TRBV2 and TRBJ1-2; maybe TRBD1 (6 bases). The CDR3 covers 14 residues. CDR1 is SNHLY and CDR2 is FYNNEI in the germline V gene. V lost 9 bases to trimming and J lost 0 bases, with 14 bases between them. CDR3 bases: TGTGCCAGTGACACAGGGAGCGCTAACTATGGCTACACCTTC. Amino acid sequence: CASDTGSANYGYTF.

The chain links TRBV5-4 to TRBJ2-3, with D possibly matching TRBD1 (6 bases). Deletions cut 1 base from V and 1 base from J, with 10 bases between. CDR1 is SGHNT and CDR2 is YYREEE in the germline V gene (reference sequence). The CDR3 is 15 residues long. The CDR3 here is CASSLQGPGTDTQYF. CDR3 bases: TGTGCCAGCAGCTTGCAGGGGCCGGGCACAGATACGCAGTATTTT.

The genes are TRBV7-9 and TRBJ1-4, with D hard to call. This CDR3 has 13 amino acids. Germline loops: CDR1 SEHNR, CDR2 FQNEAQ (reference sequence). V was trimmed by 1 base and J by 5 bases, leaving 5 bases between them. In nucleotides, the CDR3 is TGTGCCAGCAGCTTAGGCGGAAATGAAAAACTGTTTTTT. This codes for CASSLGGNEKLFF.

The chain couples TRBV7-9 to TRBJ2-7; TRBD2 matches 10 bases. The CDR3 covers 16 residues. The V gene's germline CDR1 is SEHNR and CDR2 FQNEAQ (reference sequence). The junction had 7 bases not matched to a gene; V was cut back by 3 bases and J by 2 bases. CDR3 sequence reads: CASSFPKAGGPYEQYF. The CDR3 nucleotides read TGTGCCAGCAGCTTTCCCAAAGCGGGAGGGCCCTACGAGCAGTACTTC.

The rearrangement joins TRBV5-4 to TRBJ2-7, with D possibly being TRBD1 (6 bases). V was trimmed by 1 base and J by 6 bases, leaving 20 bases between them. Per the germline V gene, CDR1 is SGHNT and CDR2 is YYREEE (reference sequence). The CDR3 extends over 16 amino acids. The CDR3 coding sequence is TGTGCCAGCAGCTTGACCTCTTGGGGGCGTCTTGGCGAGCAGTACTTC. Residues: CASSLTSWGRLGEQYF. The entire variable domain, with the rest obtained from reference TRBV5-4 and TRBJ2-7, is as follows: ETGVTQSPTHLIKTRGQQVTLRCSSQSGHNTVSWYQQALGQGPQFIFQYYREEENGRGNFPPRFSGLQFPNYSSELNVNALELDDSALYLCASSLTSWGRLGEQYFGPGTRLTVT.

This chain uses TRBV19 with TRBJ2-1, with 10 bases lining up with TRBD2. CDR1 is LNHDA, CDR2 SQIVND, per germline (reference sequence). The CDR3 has 15 amino acids. J was trimmed by 8 bases and V by 7 bases; bases with no gene match: 11. CDR3 in amino acids: CASTLTLAGAHEQFF. Written as DNA, the CDR3 is TGTGCCAGTACTTTGACTCTAGCGGGAGCCCATGAGCAGTTCTTC.